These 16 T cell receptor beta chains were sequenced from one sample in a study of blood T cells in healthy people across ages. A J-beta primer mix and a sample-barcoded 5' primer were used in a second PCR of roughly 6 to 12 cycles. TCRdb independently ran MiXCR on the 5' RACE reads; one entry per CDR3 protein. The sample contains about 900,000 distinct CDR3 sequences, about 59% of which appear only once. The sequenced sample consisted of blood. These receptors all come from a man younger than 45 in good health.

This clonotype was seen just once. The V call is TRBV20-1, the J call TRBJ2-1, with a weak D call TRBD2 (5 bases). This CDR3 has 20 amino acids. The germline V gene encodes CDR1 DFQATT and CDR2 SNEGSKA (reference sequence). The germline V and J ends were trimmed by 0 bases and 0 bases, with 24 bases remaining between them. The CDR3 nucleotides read TGCAGTGCTAGAGAAGTCCCCCGATCAGGACTCGCATACTCCTACAATGAGCAGTTCTTC. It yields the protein CSAREVPRSGLAYSYNEQFF.

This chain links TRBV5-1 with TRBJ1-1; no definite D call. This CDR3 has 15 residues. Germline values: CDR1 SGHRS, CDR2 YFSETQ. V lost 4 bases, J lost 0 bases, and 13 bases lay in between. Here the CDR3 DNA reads TGCGCCAGCAGCGAGCAGGAGGTCATGAACACTGAAGCTTTCTTT. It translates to CASSEQEVMNTEAFF.

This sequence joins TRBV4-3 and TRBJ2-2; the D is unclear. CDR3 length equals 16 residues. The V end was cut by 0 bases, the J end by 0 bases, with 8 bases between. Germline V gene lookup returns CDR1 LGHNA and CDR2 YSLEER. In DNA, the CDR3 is TGCGCCAGCAGCCAAGAATCCCCCGCGAACACCGGGGAGCTGTTTTTT. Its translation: CASSQESPANTGELFF.

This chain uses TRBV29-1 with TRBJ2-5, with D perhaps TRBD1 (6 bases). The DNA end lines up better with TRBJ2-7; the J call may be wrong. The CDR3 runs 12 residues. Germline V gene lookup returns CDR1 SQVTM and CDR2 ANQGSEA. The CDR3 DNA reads TGCAGCGTCCAGAGTCCAGGGGACGAGCAGTACTTC. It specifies CSVQSPGDEQYF.

CDR3 amino acids: CASRQTGLAGVNEQFF. Here the CDR3 DNA reads TGTGCCAGCAGACAAACGGGACTAGCGGGCGTCAATGAGCAGTTCTTC. This chain joins TRBV7-9 and TRBJ2-1, with 12 nucleotides matching TRBD2. Unmatched junction bases numbered 9, after V lost 6 bases and J lost 6 bases. This CDR3 region has 16 residues. Per the germline V gene, CDR1 is SEHNR and CDR2 is FQNEAQ (reference sequence).

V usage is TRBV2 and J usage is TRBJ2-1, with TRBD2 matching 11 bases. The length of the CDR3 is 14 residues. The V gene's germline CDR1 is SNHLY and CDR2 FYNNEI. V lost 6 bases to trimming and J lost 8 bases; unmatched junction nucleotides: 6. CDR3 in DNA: TGTGCCAGCAGCCTAGCGGGGGGTATCGATGAGCAGTTCTTC. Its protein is CASSLAGGIDEQFF.

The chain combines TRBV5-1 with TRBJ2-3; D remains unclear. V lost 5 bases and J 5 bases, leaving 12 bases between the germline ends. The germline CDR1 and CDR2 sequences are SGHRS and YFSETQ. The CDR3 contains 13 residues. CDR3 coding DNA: TGCGCCAGCAGAAGAGGCAGGCAAGATACGCAGTATTTT. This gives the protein CASRRGRQDTQYF. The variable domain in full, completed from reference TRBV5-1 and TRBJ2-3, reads KAGVTQTPRYLIKTRGQQVTLSCSPISGHRSVSWYQQTPGQGLQFLFEYFSETQRNKGNFPGRFSGRQFSNSRSEMNVSTLELGDSALYLCASRRGRQDTQYFGPGTRLTVL.

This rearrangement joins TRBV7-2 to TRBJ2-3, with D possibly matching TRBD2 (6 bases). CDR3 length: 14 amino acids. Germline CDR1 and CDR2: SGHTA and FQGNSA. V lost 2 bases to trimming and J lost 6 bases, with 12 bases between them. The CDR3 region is CASSLLGRWDTQYF. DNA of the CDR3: TGTGCCAGCAGCTTACTGGGGAGGTGGGATACGCAGTATTTT.

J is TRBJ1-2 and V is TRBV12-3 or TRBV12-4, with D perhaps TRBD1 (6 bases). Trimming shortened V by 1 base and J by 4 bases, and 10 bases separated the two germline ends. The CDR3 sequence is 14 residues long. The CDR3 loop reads CASSLGLGAYGYTF. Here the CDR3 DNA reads TGTGCCAGCAGTTTAGGGCTGGGGGCCTATGGCTACACCTTC.

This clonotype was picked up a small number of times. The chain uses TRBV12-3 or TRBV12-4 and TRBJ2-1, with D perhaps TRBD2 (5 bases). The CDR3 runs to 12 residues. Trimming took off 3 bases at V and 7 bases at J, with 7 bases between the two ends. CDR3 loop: CASSFGENEQFF. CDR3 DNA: TGTGCCAGCAGTTTTGGGGAGAATGAGCAGTTCTTC.

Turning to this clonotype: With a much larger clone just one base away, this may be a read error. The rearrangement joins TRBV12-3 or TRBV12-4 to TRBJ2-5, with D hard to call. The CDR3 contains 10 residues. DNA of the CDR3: TGTGTCAGCTCACGACAGACCCAGTACTTC. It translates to CVSSRQTQYF.

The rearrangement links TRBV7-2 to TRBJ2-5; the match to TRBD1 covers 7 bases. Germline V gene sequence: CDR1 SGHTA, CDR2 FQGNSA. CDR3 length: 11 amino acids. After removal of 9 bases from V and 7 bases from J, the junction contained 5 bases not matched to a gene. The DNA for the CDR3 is TGTGCCAGAGGGACAGAAGCGACCCAGTACTTC. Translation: CARGTEATQYF.

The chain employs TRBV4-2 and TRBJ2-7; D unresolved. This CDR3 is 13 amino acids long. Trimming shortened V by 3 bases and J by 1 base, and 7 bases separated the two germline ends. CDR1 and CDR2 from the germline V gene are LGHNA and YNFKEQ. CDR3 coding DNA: TGTGCCAGCAGCCACGACATTTCCTACGAGCAGTACTTC. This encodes CASSHDISYEQYF.

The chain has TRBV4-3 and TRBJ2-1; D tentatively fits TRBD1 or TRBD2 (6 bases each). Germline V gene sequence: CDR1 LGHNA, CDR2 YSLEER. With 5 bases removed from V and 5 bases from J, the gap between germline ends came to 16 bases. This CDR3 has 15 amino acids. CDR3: CASSSRWGADNEQFF. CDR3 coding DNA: TGCGCCAGCAGCTCCAGGTGGGGGGCCGACAATGAGCAGTTCTTC.

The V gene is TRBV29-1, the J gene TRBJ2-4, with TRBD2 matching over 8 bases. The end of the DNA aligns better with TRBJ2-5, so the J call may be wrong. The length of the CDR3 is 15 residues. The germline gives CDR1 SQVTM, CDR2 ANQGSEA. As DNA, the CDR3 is TGCAGCGTTGAAGGGGCTAGCGGGCAAATCGAGACCCAGTACTTC. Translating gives CSVEGASGQIETQYF.

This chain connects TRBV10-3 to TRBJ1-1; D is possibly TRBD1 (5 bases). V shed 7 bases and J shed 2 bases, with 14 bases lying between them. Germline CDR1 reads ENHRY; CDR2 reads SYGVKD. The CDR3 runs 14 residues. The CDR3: CAIMSQGVNTEAFF. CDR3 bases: TGTGCCATCATGAGCCAGGGAGTAAACACTGAAGCTTTCTTT.